This T cell receptor beta chain was recovered during a study of blood T cell repertoires in COVID-19. Everyone who took part was roughly 18 to 100 years old, and they came from 24 US areas. Assay used: immunoSEQ multiplex PCR; TCRdb lists only in-frame clones, some missing. The sample consists of approximately 240,000 clones, 80% to 95% of them appearing once. Specimen: PBMCs or T cells enriched from blood (not recorded which). The clonotype comes from a woman aged 18-30 years who had recovered from COVID-19.

CDR3 DNA: TGCAGCGTGACAGGGCGTAACTATGGCTACACCTTC. Translated: CSVTGRNYGYTF. V usage is TRBV29-1 and J usage is TRBJ1-2; 7 bases fit TRBD1. Trimming took 6 bases from V and 1 from J; bases not matched to a gene: 2. The CDR3 has 12 amino acids. Germline V CDR1 and CDR2: SQVTM, ANQGSEA.